These 19 T cell receptor beta chains were sequenced from one sample in a study of CD4 T cells in relation to SARS-CoV-2 and coronaviruses (dated by TCRdb to the early 2020s). CD4+ T cells from unexposed donors were collected before the COVID-19 pandemic (2011-2018). Following 10 days of culture, the EasySep CD4+ T cell isolation kit was used to isolate CD4+ T cells. The antigens these receptors bind are not known. Library construction relied on the immunoSEQ multiplex PCR assay. TCRdb stores this immuneACCESS table with in-frame sequences only. Part of the clones is absent; in the studies checked, under half of the shortfall reflects unresolved V genes, and no reason is known for the rest. For this sample the table gives some 21,000 clones, of which about three quarters were detected only once. Together, the top ten hold about a sixth of the sample. Sample: CD4+ T cells from PBMCs, cultured in vitro. The receptors come from a human donor in good health.

This sequence joins TRBV10-1 and TRBJ1-6, with D possibly matching TRBD1 (6 bases). Trimming took 6 bases from V and 3 from J, leaving 18 bases between them. The germline V gene has CDR1 WNHNN and CDR2 SYGVQD (reference sequence). CDR3 length: 17 amino acids. CDR3 bases: TGCGCCAGCAGGGTGTCAGGGGTTAAACTCTATAATTCACCCCTCCACTTT. Translated, it gives CASRVSGVKLYNSPLHF.

The gene calls are TRBV5-1 and TRBJ1-1, with D possibly being TRBD1 (5 bases). CDR1 SGHRS and CDR2 YFSETQ come from the germline V gene. This CDR3 comprises 15 residues. Trimming removed 2 bases from V and 0 bases from J, with 11 bases in between. CDR3 protein: CASSFTQGMNTEAFF. In DNA form, the CDR3 reads TGCGCCAGCAGCTTCACGCAGGGAATGAACACTGAAGCTTTCTTT.

The chain couples TRBV5-6 to TRBJ1-6; TRBD1 is a possible D gene (6 bases). This CDR3 has 17 amino acids. Trimming stripped 4 bases from V and 9 bases from J, with 23 bases between. In germline, CDR1 is SGHDT, CDR2 YYEEEE. The CDR3, as DNA: TGTGCCAGCAGCAACTTTAGACAGGCCCCTCAGGGTTCACCCCTCCACTTT. This encodes CASSNFRQAPQGSPLHF.

The chain combines TRBV19 with TRBJ2-2, with TRBD2 matching over 7 bases. V dropped 3 bases and J dropped 6; count of bases not matched to a gene: 4. CDR3 length equals 14 residues. Germline V gene data show CDR1 as LNHDA and CDR2 as SQIVND (reference sequence). The CDR3 DNA sequence: TGTGCCAGTAGTATTGCGGGAGCGGCCGGGGAGCTGTTTTTT. Encoded protein: CASSIAGAAGELFF.

This clone came up once. The V and J genes are TRBV19 and TRBJ2-6, with D tentatively TRBD1 (5 bases). CDR1 and CDR2 from the germline V gene are LNHDA and SQIVND (reference sequence). This CDR3 is 16 amino acids long. Trimming shortened V by 7 bases and J by 2 bases, and 15 bases separated the two germline ends. CDR3 sequence (DNA): TGTGCCAGTACGAAGGGGCAGAGTCCTGGGGCCAACGTCCTGACTTTC. Amino acids: CASTKGQSPGANVLTF.

The V and J genes are TRBV18 and TRBJ1-2; D is perhaps TRBD1 (5 bases). The CDR3 covers 14 residues. V lost 0 bases and J 2 bases, leaving 7 bases between the germline ends. CDR1 and CDR2 (germline): KGHSH, LQKENI. The CDR3 spells CASSPPAGNYGYTF. The CDR3 DNA sequence: TGTGCCAGCTCACCACCGGCAGGGAACTATGGCTACACCTTC. Using reference TRBV18 and TRBJ1-2 for the parts outside the CDR3, the full variable domain is NAGVMQNPRHLVRRRGQEARLRCSPMKGHSHVYWYRQLPEEGLKFMVYLQKENIIDESGMPKERFSAEFPKEGPSILRIQQVVRGDSAAYFCASSPPAGNYGYTFGSGTRLTVV.

This rearrangement joins TRBV19 to TRBJ1-5; no firm D call. Germline V lookup: CDR1 LNHDA, CDR2 SQIVND (reference sequence). V lost 3 bases and J lost 15, with 15 bases in between. The CDR3 runs to 12 residues. The CDR3 DNA reads as TGTGCCAGTAGTATCCCCCCAGTTGTCTGGCATTTT. Its translation is CASSIPPVVWHF.

The rearrangement links TRBV7-3 to TRBJ2-1; D is perhaps TRBD1 or TRBD2 (5 bases each). The CDR3 consists of 15 residues. V lost 4 bases and J 4 bases, leaving 14 bases between the germline ends. Germline assignment: CDR1 SGHTA and CDR2 FQGTGA. The CDR3 spells CASSSTGTDYNEQFF. CDR3 nucleotide sequence: TGTGCCAGCAGCTCCACCGGGACCGATTACAATGAGCAGTTCTTC.

The CDR3 nucleotides are TGTGCCAGCAGCGTACTCGGCTCGGAAGTTCGGAATGAGCAGTTCTTC. It codes for CASSVLGSEVRNEQFF. This chain uses TRBV9 with TRBJ2-1; D gene ambiguous. CDR1 is SGDLS, CDR2 YYNGEE, per germline. The CDR3 consists of 16 residues. Trimming pared 1 base from V and 7 bases from J, leaving 18 bases between.

This clone was seen just once. This chain connects TRBV19 to TRBJ1-1, with D tentatively TRBD1 (5 bases). Per the germline V gene, CDR1 is LNHDA and CDR2 is SQIVND (reference sequence). Trimming removed 5 bases at V and 1 base at J, with 11 bases between. CDR3 length: 14 residues. CDR3 sequence: CASSVQAANTEAFF. CDR3 nucleotides: TGTGCCAGTAGTGTACAGGCTGCGAACACTGAAGCTTTCTTT.

The chain links TRBV7-3 to TRBJ2-7; the D gene is possibly TRBD2 (5 bases). CDR3 length: 14 residues. Trimming took off 5 bases at V and 3 bases at J, with 14 bases between the two ends. From germline, CDR1 is SGHTA and CDR2 FQGTGA. The CDR3 loop reads CASSPRTGYYEQYF. The CDR3 DNA reads TGTGCCAGCAGCCCCCGGACTGGATACTACGAGCAGTACTTC.

The chain carries TRBV5-1 and TRBJ2-2; D is ambiguous. The V gene's germline CDR1 is SGHRS and CDR2 YFSETQ. The CDR3 spans 14 residues. With 0 bases removed from V and 0 bases from J, the gap between germline ends came to 3 bases. CDR3 coding DNA: TGCGCCAGCAGCTTGGGGACGAACACCGGGGAGCTGTTTTTT. Residues: CASSLGTNTGELFF.

The rearrangement uses TRBV4-2 and TRBJ2-5; D is perhaps TRBD2 (6 bases). This CDR3 spans 14 amino acids. V shed 4 bases and J shed 5 bases, with 14 bases lying between them. CDR1 is LGHNA and CDR2 is YNFKEQ in the germline V gene. The CDR3 DNA reads as TGTGCCAGCAGCCCGACTGTCAGCGGGGAGACCCAGTACTTC. This translates into CASSPTVSGETQYF.

The chain uses TRBV28 and TRBJ1-4; 7 nucleotides align to TRBD1. The trim removed 7 bases at V and 2 bases at J, leaving 4 bases unmatched. The CDR3 has 14 amino acids. Per the germline V gene, CDR1 is MDHEN and CDR2 is SYDVKM. This CDR3 is CASKPGQTNEKLFF. As DNA, the CDR3 is TGTGCCAGCAAACCGGGACAGACTAATGAAAAACTGTTTTTT. The full variable domain, with the rest looked up from reference TRBV28 and TRBJ1-4, is DVKVTQSSRYLVKRTGEKVFLECVQDMDHENMFWYRQDPGLGLRLIYFSYDVKMKEKGDIPEGYSVSREKKERFSLILESASTNQTSMYLCASKPGQTNEKLFFGSGTQLSVL.

This clone has a single count. The genes are TRBV19 and TRBJ2-1; TRBD2 matches at 8 bases. The CDR3 contains 16 residues. J gave up 3 bases and V 6 bases, and 10 bases lay outside the gene matches. The germline V gene encodes CDR1 LNHDA and CDR2 SQIVND (reference sequence). The chain's CDR3 is CASRFGGGRNYNEQFF. CDR3 bases: TGTGCCAGTAGGTTCGGGGGGGGAAGAAACTACAATGAGCAGTTCTTC.

The chain carries TRBV19 and TRBJ2-3; D is undetermined. Germline CDR1 is LNHDA and CDR2 is SQIVND (reference sequence). Trimming removed 5 bases from V and 2 bases from J, with 11 bases in between. The CDR3 contains 14 residues. This CDR3 reads CASSLQADTDTQYF. Here the CDR3 DNA reads TGTGCCAGTAGTTTGCAGGCTGACACAGATACGCAGTATTTT.

The CDR3 spells CASSPTPGQAGTGELFF. The CDR3 DNA reads TGTGCCAGCTCACCTACACCGGGACAGGCAGGGACCGGGGAGCTGTTTTTT. V usage is TRBV18 and J usage is TRBJ2-2, with 8 bases lining up with TRBD1. The germline V gene has CDR1 KGHSH and CDR2 LQKENI. CDR3 length: 17 residues. V lost 3 bases, J lost 5 bases, and 11 bases stayed unmatched.

The V and J genes are TRBV29-1 and TRBJ1-5; D unclear. Germline CDR1 SQVTM, CDR2 ANQGSEA. V lost 2 bases to trimming and J lost 3 bases, with 8 bases between them. The CDR3 totals 13 residues. Here the CDR3 DNA reads TGCAGCGTTGAAAACCTCATCAATCAGCCCCAGCATTTT. As protein: CSVENLINQPQHF.

This chain joins TRBV19 and TRBJ2-5; tentatively, D is TRBD1 (6 bases). The V gene lost 5 bases and the J gene lost 2 bases, with 15 bases spanning the gap. Germline lookup yields CDR1 LNHDA and CDR2 SQIVND (reference sequence). The CDR3 runs to 15 residues. The CDR3 sequence: CASSGSQGRQETQYF. As DNA, the CDR3 is TGTGCCAGTAGTGGGTCACAGGGCAGGCAAGAGACCCAGTACTTC.